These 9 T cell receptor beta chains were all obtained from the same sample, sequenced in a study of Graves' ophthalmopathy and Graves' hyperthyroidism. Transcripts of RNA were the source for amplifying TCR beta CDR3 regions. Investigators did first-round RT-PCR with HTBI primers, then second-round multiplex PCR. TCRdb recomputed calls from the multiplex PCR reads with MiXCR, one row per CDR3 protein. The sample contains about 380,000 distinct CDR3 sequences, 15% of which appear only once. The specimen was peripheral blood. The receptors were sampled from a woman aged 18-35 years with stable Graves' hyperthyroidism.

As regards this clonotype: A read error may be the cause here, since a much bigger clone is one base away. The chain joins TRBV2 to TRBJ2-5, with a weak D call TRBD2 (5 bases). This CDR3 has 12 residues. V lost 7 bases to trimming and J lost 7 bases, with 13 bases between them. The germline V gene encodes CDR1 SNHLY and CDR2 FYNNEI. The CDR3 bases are TGTGCCAGCAATGTTCTTCGGGGGACCCAGTACTTC. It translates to CASNVLRGTQYF.

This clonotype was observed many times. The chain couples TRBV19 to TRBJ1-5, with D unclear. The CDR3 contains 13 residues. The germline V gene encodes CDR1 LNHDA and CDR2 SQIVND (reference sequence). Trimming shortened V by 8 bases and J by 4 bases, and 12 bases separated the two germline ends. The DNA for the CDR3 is TGTGCCAGTTCACCTACTACTAATCAGCCCCAGCATTTT. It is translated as CASSPTTNQPQHF. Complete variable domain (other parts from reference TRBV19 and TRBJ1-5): DGGITQSPKYLFRKEGQNVTLSCEQNLNHDAMYWYRQDPGQGLRLIYYSQIVNDFQKGDIAEGYSVSREKKESFPLTVTSAQKNPTAFYLCASSPTTNQPQHFGDGTRLSIL.

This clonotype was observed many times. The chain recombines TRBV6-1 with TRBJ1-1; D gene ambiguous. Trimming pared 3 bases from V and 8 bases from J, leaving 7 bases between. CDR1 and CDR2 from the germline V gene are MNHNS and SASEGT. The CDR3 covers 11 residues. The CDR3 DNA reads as TGTGCCAGCAGTGAGGTGAGGGAAGCTTTCTTT. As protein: CASSEVREAFF.

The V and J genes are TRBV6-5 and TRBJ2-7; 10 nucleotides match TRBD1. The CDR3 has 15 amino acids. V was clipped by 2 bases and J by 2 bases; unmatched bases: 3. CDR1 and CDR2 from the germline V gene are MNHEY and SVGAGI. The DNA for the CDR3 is TGTGCCAGCAGTTACGAGGGACAGGGGACCTACGAGCAGTACTTC. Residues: CASSYEGQGTYEQYF.

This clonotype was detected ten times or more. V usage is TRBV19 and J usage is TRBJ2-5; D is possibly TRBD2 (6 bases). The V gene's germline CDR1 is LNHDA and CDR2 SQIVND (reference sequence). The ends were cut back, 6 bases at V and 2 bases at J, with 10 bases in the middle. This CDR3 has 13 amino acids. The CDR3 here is CASSPAGQETQYF. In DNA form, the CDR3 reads TGTGCCAGTAGCCCCGCGGGACAAGAGACCCAGTACTTC.

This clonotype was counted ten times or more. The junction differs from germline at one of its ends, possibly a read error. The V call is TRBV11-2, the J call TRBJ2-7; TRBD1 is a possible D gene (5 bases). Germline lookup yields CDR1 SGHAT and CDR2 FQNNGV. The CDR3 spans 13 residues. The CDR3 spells CASTLGEGSEQYF. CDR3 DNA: TGTGCCAGCACCTTAGGGGAAGGGTCCGAGCAGTACTTC. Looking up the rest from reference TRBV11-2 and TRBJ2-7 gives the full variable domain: EAGVAQSPRYKIIEKRQSVAFWCNPISGHATLYWYQQILGQGPKLLIQFQNNGVVDDSQLPKDRFSAERLKGVDSTLKIQPAKLEDSAVYLCASTLGEGSEQYFGPGTRLTVT.

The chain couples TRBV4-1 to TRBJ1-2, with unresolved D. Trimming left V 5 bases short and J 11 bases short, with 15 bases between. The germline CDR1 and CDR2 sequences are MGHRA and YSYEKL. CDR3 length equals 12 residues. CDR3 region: CASSYLVGGYTF. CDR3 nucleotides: TGCGCCAGCAGCTACCTGGTGGGCGGTTACACCTTC.

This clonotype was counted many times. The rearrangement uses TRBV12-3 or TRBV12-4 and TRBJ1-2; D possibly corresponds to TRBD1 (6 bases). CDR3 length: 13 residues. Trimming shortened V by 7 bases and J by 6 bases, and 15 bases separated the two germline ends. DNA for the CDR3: TGTGCCAGCACCCTATTGGCAGGGGATGGCTACACCTTC. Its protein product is CASTLLAGDGYTF.

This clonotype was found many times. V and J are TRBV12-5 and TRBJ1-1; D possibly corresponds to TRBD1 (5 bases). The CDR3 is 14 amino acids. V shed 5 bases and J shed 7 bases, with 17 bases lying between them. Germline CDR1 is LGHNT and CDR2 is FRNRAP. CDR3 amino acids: CASGRVGVDLEAFF. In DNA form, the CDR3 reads TGTGCTAGTGGTCGGGTAGGGGTTGACCTTGAAGCTTTCTTT.